The 24 T cell receptor beta chains below all came from one sample that was sequenced in a study of T cells after yellow fever vaccination. TCRdb used MiXCR to reprocess the 5' RACE reads, holding one entry per CDR3 protein. The table has some 600,000 distinct CDR3 sequences, 9% to 15% seen once. The source was PBMCs, collected on the day of the yellow fever booster vaccination. The receptors derive from a man aged 25-45 years who received the YFV17D yellow fever vaccine.

Ten or more counts support this clonotype. The rearrangement joins TRBV7-2 to TRBJ2-1, with D tentatively TRBD1 (6 bases). The V end lost 5 bases, the J end lost 12 bases, and 11 bases lay between the germline ends. Germline V gene lookup returns CDR1 SGHTA and CDR2 FQGNSA. The CDR3 consists of 11 residues. The CDR3 region has the DNA TGTGCCAGCAGCCCACAGGGCGTGCAGTTCTTC. Encoded protein: CASSPQGVQFF.

The rearrangement joins TRBV7-2 to TRBJ2-7; D not resolved. The CDR3 runs to 14 residues. V lost 1 base to trimming and J lost 7 bases, with 14 bases between them. Germline-derived CDR1 and CDR2 are SGHTA and FQGNSA. DNA for the CDR3: TGTGCCAGCAGCTTAGGTCCACTTCTAGGGGAGCAGTACTTC. Its protein product is CASSLGPLLGEQYF.

This clonotype has more than one count but fewer than ten. The rearrangement uses TRBV27 and TRBJ1-3, with D unclear. V was cut by 6 bases and J by 0 bases, with 9 bases left in between. CDR3 size: 14 residues. Germline CDR1 reads MNHEY; CDR2 reads SMNVEV (reference sequence). This CDR3 is CASRHAGSGNTIYF. The CDR3 bases are TGTGCCAGCAGACACGCAGGCTCTGGAAACACCATATATTTT.

This clonotype was seen a few times. The rearrangement joins TRBV5-5 to TRBJ2-7, with 7 positions matching TRBD2. The CDR3 has 14 amino acids. V gave up 5 bases and J gave up 5 bases; unmatched junction bases: 10. Germline CDR1 SGHKS, CDR2 YYEKEE (reference sequence). The CDR3 loop reads CASRAGNSYDEQYF. The CDR3 region has the DNA TGTGCCAGCAGAGCGGGGAACTCCTACGACGAGCAGTACTTC.

This clonotype was seen only a few times. This chain joins TRBV6-1 and TRBJ2-5; the D gene is possibly TRBD2 (5 bases). This CDR3 spans 15 amino acids. Trimming stripped 8 bases from V and 2 bases from J, with 18 bases between. Germline CDR1 and CDR2: MNHNS and SASEGT. The CDR3 loop is CASSQFPGSQETQYF. The DNA for the CDR3 is TGTGCCAGCTCCCAGTTTCCGGGATCACAAGAGACCCAGTACTTC.

This clonotype was counted only a few times. The rearrangement uses TRBV12-3 or TRBV12-4 and TRBJ2-3; maybe TRBD1 (6 bases). V shed 5 bases and J shed 1 base, with 16 bases lying between them. There are 16 residues in the CDR3. The CDR3 reads CASSRHGGAGTDTQYF. The CDR3 DNA reads TGTGCCAGCAGTAGACATGGGGGCGCGGGCACAGATACGCAGTATTTT.

This clonotype was counted a few times. The V gene is TRBV13, the J gene TRBJ2-2, with 9 bases aligning to TRBD2. The CDR3 consists of 17 residues. CDR1 is PRHDT, CDR2 FYEKMQ, per germline (reference sequence). V lost 5 bases and J lost 7; bases outside the gene matches: 14. CDR3 region: CASSPRTSERFGGELFF. DNA for the CDR3: TGTGCCAGCAGCCCTCGGACTAGCGAACGATTCGGCGGGGAGCTGTTTTTT.

This chain uses TRBV18 with TRBJ1-1; D unclear. The V and J ends lost 3 bases and 0 bases respectively, with 20 bases between them. Germline V CDR1 and CDR2: KGHSH, LQKENI. CDR3 length: 18 residues. DNA of the CDR3: TGTGCCAGCTCACCCCCAGGTGGGCGGGTGGGGTTGAACACTGAAGCTTTCTTT. It encodes CASSPPGGRVGLNTEAFF. The full variable domain, with the rest looked up from reference TRBV18 and TRBJ1-1, is NAGVMQNPRHLVRRRGQEARLRCSPMKGHSHVYWYRQLPEEGLKFMVYLQKENIIDESGMPKERFSAEFPKEGPSILRIQQVVRGDSAAYFCASSPPGGRVGLNTEAFFGQGTRLTVV.

This clonotype was seen only a few times. The chain has TRBV11-2 and TRBJ2-1; D unresolved. Per germline, CDR1 SGHAT and CDR2 FQNNGV. V dropped 1 base and J dropped 3 bases, with 7 bases sitting between them. This CDR3 region has 14 residues. The CDR3 DNA reads TGTGCCAGCAGCTTAGGACCGAACTACAATGAGCAGTTCTTC. Residues: CASSLGPNYNEQFF. Full variable domain (outside the CDR3, taken from reference TRBV11-2 and TRBJ2-1): EAGVAQSPRYKIIEKRQSVAFWCNPISGHATLYWYQQILGQGPKLLIQFQNNGVVDDSQLPKDRFSAERLKGVDSTLKIQPAKLEDSAVYLCASSLGPNYNEQFFGPGTRLTVL.

The chain combines TRBV5-4 with TRBJ2-1; TRBD2 agrees at 11 bases. The CDR3 is made up of 17 amino acids. The germline V gene encodes CDR1 SGHNT and CDR2 YYREEE (reference sequence). The V and J ends lost 4 bases and 7 bases, in that order; junction bases with no gene match: 13. DNA of the CDR3: TGTGCCAGCAGCGACTTCTCCCTAGCGGGAGGTACAAATGAGCAGTTCTTC. This translates into CASSDFSLAGGTNEQFF. Variable domain in full (rest from reference TRBV5-4 and TRBJ2-1): ETGVTQSPTHLIKTRGQQVTLRCSSQSGHNTVSWYQQALGQGPQFIFQYYREEENGRGNFPPRFSGLQFPNYSSELNVNALELDDSALYLCASSDFSLAGGTNEQFFGPGTRLTVL.

The chain has TRBV6-2 or TRBV6-3 and TRBJ2-2, with 13 bases fitting TRBD2. The CDR3 spans 15 residues. Trimming removed 6 bases from V and 5 bases from J; junction bases left unmatched: 3. The germline V gene encodes CDR1 MNHEY and CDR2 SVGEGT. The CDR3 loop reads CASSKTSGRTGELFF. CDR3 coding DNA: TGTGCCAGCAGCAAGACTAGCGGGAGGACCGGGGAGCTGTTTTTT.

The sample holds a few counts of this clonotype. The CDR3 sequence is CASSVAGGIYNEQFF. The DNA of the CDR3 is TGTGCCAGCAGTGTAGCGGGGGGGATCTACAATGAGCAGTTCTTC. The chain uses TRBV2 and TRBJ2-1, with TRBD2 matching over 11 bases. The junction had 2 bases not matched to a gene; V was cut back by 4 bases and J by 3 bases. CDR1 SNHLY and CDR2 FYNNEI come from the germline V gene. The CDR3 has 15 amino acids. Full variable domain (rest looked up from reference TRBV2 and TRBJ2-1): EPEVTQTPSHQVTQMGQEVILRCVPISNHLYFYWYRQILGQKVEFLVSFYNNEISEKSEIFDDQFSVERPDGSNFTLKIRSTKLEDSAMYFCASSVAGGIYNEQFFGPGTRLTVL.

This clonotype was detected a few times. The genes are TRBV12-3 or TRBV12-4 and TRBJ1-2, with TRBD1 matching over 8 bases. CDR3 length: 15 amino acids. J was trimmed by 6 bases and V by 5 bases; bases with no gene match: 11. The CDR3 is CASSPNRQGLDGYTF. The CDR3 DNA sequence: TGTGCCAGCAGTCCAAATCGACAGGGGTTGGATGGCTACACCTTC.

This clonotype turned up a few times. The chain carries TRBV11-2 and TRBJ2-1, with D possibly called TRBD1 or TRBD2 (5 bases each). The germline V and J ends were trimmed by 5 bases and 7 bases, with 18 bases remaining between them. Germline CDR1 is SGHAT and CDR2 is FQNNGV. CDR3 length: 15 amino acids. The CDR3 nucleotides are TGTGCCAGCAGCACCTACCGGGACGGATATAATGAGCAGTTCTTC. Encoded protein: CASSTYRDGYNEQFF.

This clonotype appeared many times. This sequence joins TRBV28 and TRBJ1-2, with D possibly matching TRBD1 (5 bases). The CDR3 runs to 12 residues. The V gene's germline CDR1 is MDHEN and CDR2 SYDVKM. V lost 7 bases and J 8 bases, leaving 14 bases between the germline ends. The CDR3, as DNA: TGTGCCAGCATCTCATGGGGGAACGGCTACACCTTC. Protein: CASISWGNGYTF.

This clonotype was seen a few times. The V and J genes are TRBV12-3 or TRBV12-4 and TRBJ1-1; D may be TRBD1 (6 bases). This CDR3 is built from 13 residues. V lost 8 bases and J 4 bases, leaving 14 bases between the germline ends. CDR3 sequence reads: CASRAGVGTEAFF. CDR3 DNA: TGTGCCAGCCGCGCAGGGGTTGGCACTGAAGCTTTCTTT.

This clonotype was observed a handful of times. One end of the junction does not line up with germline, which may come from a read error. This chain links TRBV20-1 with TRBJ2-2; 10 bases line up with TRBD2. The germline CDR1 and CDR2 sequences are DFQATT and SNEGSKA (reference sequence). The CDR3 is 17 amino acids. DNA of the CDR3: TGCTGTGCTAGAGATTCGGGGCTAGCGGGAGTGGAGAGGGAGCTGTTTTTT. Translated, it gives CCARDSGLAGVERELFF.

J is TRBJ2-7 and V is TRBV29-1; possible D gene TRBD1, 5 bases. Trimming left V 5 bases short and J 1 base short, with 21 bases between. This CDR3 is built from 16 residues. Germline V CDR1 and CDR2: SQVTM, ANQGSEA. The CDR3 bases are TGCAGCGTTTTCCACCCCTCCTCGGACAAGTCCTACGAGCAGTACTTC. Translation gives CSVFHPSSDKSYEQYF.

The chain carries TRBV5-5 and TRBJ1-5; no firm D call. Germline V CDR1 and CDR2: SGHKS, YYEKEE (reference sequence). V was shortened by 2 bases and J by 6 bases, with 15 bases between the two germline ends. The CDR3 length is 15 residues. The CDR3: CASSFGWGAAQPQHF. Here the CDR3 DNA reads TGTGCCAGCAGCTTTGGTTGGGGAGCGGCTCAGCCCCAGCATTTT.

This clonotype occurred a few times. CDR3 coding DNA: TGCGCCAGCATACAGGGGGGACCTTCAGATACGCAGTATTTT. Its translation is CASIQGGPSDTQYF. V usage is TRBV5-1 and J usage is TRBJ2-3; 8 bases map to TRBD1. Germline loops: CDR1 SGHRS, CDR2 YFSETQ. CDR3 size: 14 residues. J lost 4 bases, V lost 6 bases, and 7 bases had no gene match. The variable domain in full, completed from reference TRBV5-1 and TRBJ2-3, reads KAGVTQTPRYLIKTRGQQVTLSCSPISGHRSVSWYQQTPGQGLQFLFEYFSETQRNKGNFPGRFSGRQFSNSRSEMNVSTLELGDSALYLCASIQGGPSDTQYFGPGTRLTVL.

This clonotype was detected a few times. This CDR3 is CASSQDQGETQYF. The CDR3 DNA follows: TGTGCCAGCAGCCAAGATCAGGGAGAGACCCAGTACTTC. This chain joins TRBV4-2 and TRBJ2-5; D is perhaps TRBD1 (5 bases). V was cut by 0 bases and J by 4 bases, with 6 bases left in between. Germline CDR1 LGHNA, CDR2 YNFKEQ. The CDR3 has 13 amino acids.

This clonotype was seen a few times. The genes are TRBV27 and TRBJ2-3, with 12 bases that match TRBD2. V lost 5 bases to trimming and J lost 3 bases; unmatched junction nucleotides: 15. The CDR3 totals 19 residues. CDR1 MNHEY and CDR2 SMNVEV come from the germline V gene (reference sequence). CDR3 loop: CASSPLRLAGAPGTDTQYF. The CDR3 nucleotides are TGTGCCAGCAGTCCTCTGAGACTAGCGGGAGCTCCGGGGACAGATACGCAGTATTTT.

This clonotype was observed a handful of times. The genes are TRBV20-1 and TRBJ2-1; D ambiguous. CDR1 is DFQATT, CDR2 SNEGSKA, per germline (reference sequence). The CDR3 extends over 18 amino acids. V was pared by 0 bases and J by 8 bases, with 26 bases between. The CDR3 nucleotides read TGCAGTGCTAGAGATAAATTTGCTCAAGGCTATCCCCCCGATGAGCAGTTCTTC. Translating gives CSARDKFAQGYPPDEQFF.

This clonotype was observed a few times. This sequence joins TRBV4-1 and TRBJ1-5, with D possibly being TRBD1 (5 bases). In germline, CDR1 is MGHRA, CDR2 YSYEKL. V was shortened by 1 base and J by 6 bases, with 10 bases between the two germline ends. The CDR3 covers 14 residues. CDR3 residues: CASSQAQAFQPQHF. CDR3 nucleotides: TGCGCCAGCAGCCAAGCACAGGCCTTTCAGCCCCAGCATTTT.